The following is a T cell receptor (beta chain) sequence with its context. The antigen is unknown. These data belong to a study of T cell repertoires in cytomegalovirus infection. Study-level information: Shared public TCR beta signatures pointed to both CMV infection and a matching HLA type. The study's findings and limits: HLA-C-restricted TCR beta clonotypes specific for CMV led the ex vivo response. Cumulative public TCR beta family frequency identified carriers of CMV plus the relevant HLA.

V shed 6 bases, J shed 10 bases, and the junction held 8 bases outside the gene matches. This CDR3 region has 13 residues. From the reads, TCRdb called clonotypes with MiXCR, one entry per CDR3 protein. This table has roughly 720,000 distinct CDR3 sequences, less than 40% appearing once. The specimen sequenced was PBMCs. This TCR came from a human donor in good health (CMV status not recorded). Some clones in this sample may be carry-over from other donors' samples. The chain joins TRBV12-3 or TRBV12-4 to TRBJ2-1; 8 bases agree with TRBD1. CDR3 residues: CASSHPWTGEQFF. As DNA, the CDR3 is TGTGCCAGCAGCCATCCGTGGACAGGGGAGCAGTTCTTC.